This T cell receptor beta chain was recorded in a study of blood T cell repertoires in COVID-19. Study-wide background: The United States, Italy and Spain supplied acute and convalescent COVID-19 samples. The cDNA or gDNA used as material had been derived from T cells, B-cell-depleted T cells, or PBMCs.

Per the original data handling: Nucleated cell number was recorded as an estimate derived from reference gene primer amplification. Only in-frame clones appear in the TCRdb table, and some are missing; sequencing was by immunoSEQ multiplex PCR. That table furnishes V, J and clone size, whereas the DNA furnished D and trimming. The table records more than 65,000 clones, over 70% of them present only once. The ends were cut back, 4 bases at V and 1 base at J, with 15 bases in the middle. The CDR3 extends over 17 amino acids. Germline CDR1 SGHRS, CDR2 YFSETQ. The specimen sequenced was peripheral blood. The source is a woman in her sixties or seventies with acute or convalescent COVID-19. This rearrangement joins TRBV5-1 to TRBJ2-6, with TRBD1 as a possible D gene (6 bases). The CDR3 loop reads CASSPDLQGSGANVLTF. The DNA of the CDR3 is TGCGCCAGCAGCCCGGACCTCCAGGGGTCTGGGGCCAACGTCCTGACTTTC.